These 21 T cell receptor beta chains were sequenced from one sample in a study of cytomegalovirus exposure and HLA in healthy donors. The PCR made use of 60 Vbeta and 13 Jbeta primers. The assay was immunoSEQ multiplex PCR, and TCRdb's table has in-frame clones only and misses some. The sample has about 130,000 clones; roughly 80% are singletons. Sequencing was performed on PBMCs. These receptors all come from a woman between 35 and 50 years old in good health and CMV-seronegative.

The rearrangement joins TRBV1 to TRBJ1-1; TRBD1 is the table's D call, not checked against the DNA. TRBV1 is termed a pseudogene. CDR3 length: 13 amino acids. The chain's CDR3 is CTSRRGRGTEAFF. The CDR3 nucleotides are TGCACCAGCAGAAGGGGCAGGGGCACTGAAGCTTTCTTT.

The chain joins TRBV2 to TRBJ2-2; TRBD1 matches 7 bases. J gave up 5 bases and V 7 bases, and 10 bases lay outside the gene matches. The germline CDR1 and CDR2 sequences are SNHLY and FYNNEI. CDR3 length: 15 amino acids. The CDR3, as DNA: TGTGCCAGCAATACCGGACAGGTCGGGACCGGGGAGCTGTTTTTT. This translates into CASNTGQVGTGELFF.

The CDR3 DNA sequence: TGTGCCAGCTCATTGGACAGGGCGGACAATGAGCAGTTCTTC. As protein: CASSLDRADNEQFF. The chain uses TRBV18 and TRBJ2-1; 8 nucleotides line up with TRBD1. The CDR3 runs 14 residues. The germline gives CDR1 KGHSH, CDR2 LQKENI. With 5 bases clipped from V and 5 bases from J, the junction kept 5 bases outside the gene matches.

The chain combines TRBV18 with TRBJ2-3, with TRBD1 matching 7 bases. This CDR3 comprises 15 residues. Trimming cost V 3 bases and J 0 bases; bases outside gene matches: 3. In germline, CDR1 is KGHSH, CDR2 LQKENI. This CDR3 reads CASSPEDRSTDTQYF. As DNA, the CDR3 is TGTGCCAGCTCACCCGAGGACAGGAGCACAGATACGCAGTATTTT.

The chain recombines TRBV10-3 with TRBJ2-7; D is possibly TRBD1 (6 bases). Germline V lookup: CDR1 ENHRY, CDR2 SYGVKD. The CDR3 extends over 13 amino acids. V was clipped by 5 bases and J by 0 bases, with 8 bases between them. CDR3 sequence (DNA): TGTGCCATCAGTACGGACAGCTCCTACGAGCAGTACTTC. Its translation: CAISTDSSYEQYF.

The CDR3 loop is CASSPRTGDSPLHF. In nucleotides, the CDR3 is TGTGCCAGCTCACCACGGACAGGAGATTCACCCCTCCACTTT. V usage is TRBV18 and J usage is TRBJ1-6, with 7 bases aligning to TRBD1. V lost 1 base and J lost 8; bases outside the gene matches: 2. Germline assignment: CDR1 KGHSH and CDR2 LQKENI. This CDR3 comprises 14 residues. Drawing the rest from reference TRBV18 and TRBJ1-6, the complete variable domain is NAGVMQNPRHLVRRRGQEARLRCSPMKGHSHVYWYRQLPEEGLKFMVYLQKENIIDESGMPKERFSAEFPKEGPSILRIQQVVRGDSAAYFCASSPRTGDSPLHFGNGTRLTVT.

The chain joins TRBV7-2 to TRBJ2-3; 7 bases agree with TRBD2. Germline lookup yields CDR1 SGHTA and CDR2 FQGNSA. This CDR3 spans 15 amino acids. V gave up 5 bases and J gave up 4 bases; unmatched junction bases: 9. The chain's CDR3 is CASSLYRGGPDTQYF. The CDR3 DNA follows: TGTGCCAGCAGCCTCTATCGGGGAGGGCCAGATACGCAGTATTTT.

The V call is TRBV5-4, the J call TRBJ2-1; 9 bases map to TRBD2. CDR3 length: 14 residues. Germline values: CDR1 SGHNT, CDR2 YYREEE (reference sequence). V lost 3 bases to trimming and J lost 10 bases; unmatched junction nucleotides: 8. Here the CDR3 reads CASSSATSGGEQFF. As DNA, the CDR3 is TGTGCCAGCAGCTCTGCGACTAGCGGAGGAGAGCAGTTCTTC.

This clone was found a few times. The V and J genes are TRBV6-6 and TRBJ1-1; TRBD1 matches 8 bases. CDR1 MNHNY and CDR2 SVGAGI come from the germline V gene (reference sequence). This CDR3 spans 16 amino acids. V trimming: 2 bases; J trimming: 0 bases; junction bases outside the gene matches: 5. CDR3 nucleotides: TGTGCCAGCAGTTACACCCGGGACAGGTTGAACACTGAAGCTTTCTTT. Amino acids: CASSYTRDRLNTEAFF.

The CDR3 bases are TGTGCCAGCAGCCAAGATTTGCGGGGGGCCACCTACAATGAGCAGTTCTTC. Its translation is CASSQDLRGATYNEQFF. The J gene is TRBJ2-1, the V gene TRBV4-2, with TRBD2 matching over 8 bases. V lost 0 bases to trimming and J lost 2 bases; unmatched junction nucleotides: 6. Germline assignment: CDR1 LGHNA and CDR2 YNFKEQ. There are 17 residues in the CDR3.

The V and J genes are TRBV28 and TRBJ2-1; 7 nucleotides agree with TRBD1. Looked up from germline, CDR1 is MDHEN and CDR2 is SYDVKM. Trimming removed 4 bases from V and 6 bases from J; junction bases left unmatched: 9. The CDR3 loop spans 15 amino acids. CDR3 DNA sequence: TGTGCCAGCAGTTCCGGGACAGCGAGAGGCAATGAGCAGTTCTTC. The encoded protein is CASSSGTARGNEQFF.

This clone was picked up one time. V is TRBV11-2 and J is TRBJ1-1; possibly TRBD1 for D (5 bases). V was trimmed by 4 bases and J by 1 base, leaving 13 bases between them. Germline CDR1 and CDR2: SGHAT and FQNNGV. The CDR3 totals 15 residues. CDR3 amino acids: CASSSLRGENTEAFF. DNA of the CDR3: TGTGCCAGCAGCTCCCTACGGGGGGAGAACACTGAAGCTTTCTTT.

The V and J genes are TRBV10-3 and TRBJ1-1, with TRBD1 as a possible D gene (5 bases). V lost 6 bases and J lost 4, with 18 bases in between. The CDR3 contains 15 residues. Germline CDR1 ENHRY, CDR2 SYGVKD. Here the CDR3 reads CAISGISGGSTEAFF. CDR3 coding DNA: TGTGCCATCAGCGGGATATCCGGGGGTAGCACTGAAGCTTTCTTT.

The CDR3 DNA reads TGTGCCACCAGCAGGGGGAGGGCCGTTAACTATGGCTACACCTTC. Its translation: CATSRGRAVNYGYTF. The chain couples TRBV15 to TRBJ1-2, with D hard to call. The germline V and J ends were trimmed by 3 bases and 1 base, with 12 bases remaining between them. This CDR3 spans 15 amino acids. Germline V gives CDR1 LNHNV, CDR2 YYDKDF (reference sequence).

The rearrangement uses TRBV7-9 and TRBJ1-2; 10 bases are a match to TRBD1. The junction had 17 bases not matched to a gene; V was cut back by 8 bases and J by 14 bases. The CDR3 totals 14 residues. CDR1 is SEHNR and CDR2 is FQNEAQ in the germline V gene (reference sequence). The CDR3 nucleotides are TGTGCCAGCCGAGGATGGAAGGGGACAGGGGACTTAACCTTC. It translates to CASRGWKGTGDLTF.

This chain uses TRBV9 with TRBJ2-1; 11 positions match TRBD1. V was clipped by 4 bases and J by 4 bases; unmatched bases: 10. The germline CDR1 and CDR2 sequences are SGDLS and YYNGEE. The CDR3 extends over 17 amino acids. The CDR3 loop reads CASSPVRTGGRYNEQFF. Here the CDR3 DNA reads TGTGCCAGCAGCCCCGTTCGGACAGGGGGCAGGTACAATGAGCAGTTCTTC.

The chain couples TRBV5-1 to TRBJ2-7; the D gene is possibly TRBD2 (7 bases). V gave up 4 bases and J gave up 5 bases, with 13 bases separating them. The CDR3 totals 13 residues. Germline V gene sequence: CDR1 SGHRS, CDR2 YFSETQ. The CDR3 region is CASSPGRGDEQYF. In DNA, the CDR3 is TGCGCCAGCAGCCCGGGGAGGGGGGACGAGCAGTACTTC.

The rearrangement links TRBV27 to TRBJ2-7; perhaps TRBD1 as D (6 bases). This CDR3 spans 14 amino acids. Trimming shortened V by 6 bases and J by 6 bases, and 18 bases separated the two germline ends. From germline, CDR1 is MNHEY and CDR2 SMNVEV (reference sequence). This chain's CDR3 is CASSQLTGPREQYF. The CDR3 nucleotides read TGTGCCAGCAGCCAACTGACAGGCCCCCGCGAGCAGTACTTC.

The chain carries TRBV14 and TRBJ1-6; 10 bases match TRBD1. V lost 3 bases to trimming and J lost 9 bases; unmatched junction nucleotides: 8. This CDR3 has 16 residues. Germline CDR1 SGHDN, CDR2 FVKESK. CDR3 in amino acids: CASSQASTGGSSPLHF. The CDR3 region has the DNA TGTGCCAGCAGCCAGGCATCGACAGGGGGCAGTTCACCCCTCCACTTT.

J is TRBJ1-2 and V is TRBV28, with unresolved D. This CDR3 has 12 amino acids. Germline CDR1 and CDR2: MDHEN and SYDVKM. Trimming cost V 1 base and J 8 bases, with 8 bases left between them. CDR3 nucleotides: TGTGCCAGCAGTTTATCTTCTTTCGGCTACACCTTC. It is translated as CASSLSSFGYTF.

This chain uses TRBV29-1 with TRBJ2-1, with 9 bases identical to TRBD2. This CDR3 is 14 amino acids long. The germline CDR1 and CDR2 sequences are SQVTM and ANQGSEA. V shed 4 bases and J 6 bases; nucleotides not matched to a gene: 7. Here the CDR3 reads CSVGAGGLFNEQFF. The CDR3 bases are TGCAGCGTTGGAGCGGGAGGCCTCTTCAATGAGCAGTTCTTC.